This entry lists 10 T cell receptor beta chains sequenced from one sample in a study of OX40 agonist ivuxolimab in advanced cancers. Repertoires were generated with immunoSEQ multiplex PCR, while TCRdb's copy carries only in-frame clones and drops some. Altogether over 100,000 clones are present, around 87% being singletons, with the ten largest covering 0.5% to 0.7%. Source: CD4+ or CD8+ T cells sorted from blood, taken in a trial of the OX40 agonist ivuxolimab. The receptor set was obtained from an adult with an advanced solid tumor such as melanoma, head and neck, liver or kidney cancer.

The rearrangement uses TRBV5-1 and TRBJ2-5; no clear D. Germline loops: CDR1 SGHRS, CDR2 YFSETQ. Trimming took off 0 bases at V and 3 bases at J, with 12 bases between the two ends. This CDR3 comprises 15 residues. The chain's CDR3 is CASSLAGPHEETQYF. CDR3 DNA sequence: TGCGCCAGCAGCTTGGCCGGCCCTCACGAAGAGACCCAGTACTTC. The full variable domain, completed using reference TRBV5-1 and TRBJ2-5, is KAGVTQTPRYLIKTRGQQVTLSCSPISGHRSVSWYQQTPGQGLQFLFEYFSETQRNKGNFPGRFSGRQFSNSRSEMNVSTLELGDSALYLCASSLAGPHEETQYFGPGTRLLVL.

The CDR3 sequence: CASRAGGRTDTQYF. The CDR3 nucleotides are TGTGCCAGCAGGGCGGGGGGGAGGACAGATACGCAGTATTTT. The chain joins TRBV28 to TRBJ2-3, with 9 bases matching TRBD2. The V gene end was trimmed by 6 bases and the J gene end by 3 bases; junction bases not matched to a gene: 4. CDR1 and CDR2 (germline): MDHEN, SYDVKM. CDR3 length: 14 amino acids.

This chain links TRBV4-1 with TRBJ2-5; D ambiguous. The germline V gene has CDR1 MGHRA and CDR2 YSYEKL. Between the trimmed V and J ends, which lost 1 base and 3 bases, there was a span of 12 bases. CDR3 size: 15 residues. The CDR3 region has the DNA TGCGCCAGCAGCCAAGGGGTGGGCGGCGAAGAGACCCAGTACTTC. This encodes CASSQGVGGEETQYF.

The chain couples TRBV21-1 to TRBJ2-3; the DNA was not used to check the table's D call, TRBD2. TRBV21-1 is classified as a pseudogene. The CDR3 is 17 amino acids. The CDR3 DNA reads TGTGCCAGCAGCAAAGCAGGACGGGGGGCTCGCACAGATACGCAGTATTTT. Translating it yields CASSKAGRGARTDTQYF.

This clone was seen a single time. The sample contains more than one DNA sequence encoding this CDR3. V and J are TRBV18 and TRBJ2-7; D call uncertain. Germline CDR1 KGHSH, CDR2 LQKENI. The CDR3 consists of 12 residues. The germline V and J ends were trimmed by 3 bases and 1 base, with 4 bases remaining between them. The CDR3 loop is CASSPNSYEQYF. CDR3 nucleotides: TGTGCCAGCTCACCCAATTCCTACGAGCAGTACTTC.

This clone was seen a few times. V gene TRBV2 combines with J gene TRBJ1-5, with unresolved D. The CDR3 extends over 15 amino acids. Trimming removed 1 base from V and 0 bases from J, with 7 bases in between. Per the germline V gene, CDR1 is SNHLY and CDR2 is FYNNEI. CDR3 residues: CASSEEVVSNQPQHF. In DNA, the CDR3 is TGTGCCAGCAGTGAAGAGGTAGTTAGCAATCAGCCCCAGCATTTT. Full variable domain (outside the CDR3, taken from reference TRBV2 and TRBJ1-5): EPEVTQTPSHQVTQMGQEVILRCVPISNHLYFYWYRQILGQKVEFLVSFYNNEISEKSEIFDDQFSVERPDGSNFTLKIRSTKLEDSAMYFCASSEEVVSNQPQHFGDGTRLSIL.

This clone was detected only a few times. The chain couples TRBV10-3 to TRBJ1-3; 7 nucleotides line up with TRBD1. The CDR3 runs to 15 residues. V lost 2 bases, J lost 3 bases, and 4 bases stayed unmatched. Per the germline V gene, CDR1 is ENHRY and CDR2 is SYGVKD. CDR3 residues: CAISEQTGLGNTIYF. The CDR3, as DNA: TGTGCCATCAGTGAGCAGACAGGGCTTGGAAACACCATATATTTT.

This clone showed up just once. This sequence joins TRBV30 and TRBJ1-4; 8 bases agree with TRBD1. The CDR3 covers 15 residues. J lost 7 bases, V lost 1 base, and 8 bases had no gene match. CDR1 GTSNPN and CDR2 SVGIG come from the germline V gene (reference sequence). The CDR3 nucleotides are TGTGCCTGGAGTGATGAGAGGACAGGGCGTGAAAAACTGTTTTTT. This gives the protein CAWSDERTGREKLFF.

This clone was found once. The chain employs TRBV4-3 and TRBJ2-7, with a tentative D call TRBD1 (6 bases). Trimming shortened V by 0 bases and J by 0 bases, and 9 bases separated the two germline ends. Germline loops: CDR1 LGHNA, CDR2 YSLEER. This CDR3 region has 15 residues. The CDR3 coding sequence is TGCGCCAGCAGCCAAGATCACAGGGTCTCCTACGAGCAGTACTTC. This encodes CASSQDHRVSYEQYF.

J is TRBJ1-5 and V is TRBV6-1, with a weak D call TRBD1 (6 bases). Trimming cost V 6 bases and J 1 base, with 13 bases left between them. CDR3 length: 15 residues. Per the germline V gene, CDR1 is MNHNS and CDR2 is SASEGT. This CDR3 is CASRPITGSNQPQHF. Written as DNA, the CDR3 is TGTGCCAGCAGACCCATCACAGGGAGCAATCAGCCCCAGCATTTT.